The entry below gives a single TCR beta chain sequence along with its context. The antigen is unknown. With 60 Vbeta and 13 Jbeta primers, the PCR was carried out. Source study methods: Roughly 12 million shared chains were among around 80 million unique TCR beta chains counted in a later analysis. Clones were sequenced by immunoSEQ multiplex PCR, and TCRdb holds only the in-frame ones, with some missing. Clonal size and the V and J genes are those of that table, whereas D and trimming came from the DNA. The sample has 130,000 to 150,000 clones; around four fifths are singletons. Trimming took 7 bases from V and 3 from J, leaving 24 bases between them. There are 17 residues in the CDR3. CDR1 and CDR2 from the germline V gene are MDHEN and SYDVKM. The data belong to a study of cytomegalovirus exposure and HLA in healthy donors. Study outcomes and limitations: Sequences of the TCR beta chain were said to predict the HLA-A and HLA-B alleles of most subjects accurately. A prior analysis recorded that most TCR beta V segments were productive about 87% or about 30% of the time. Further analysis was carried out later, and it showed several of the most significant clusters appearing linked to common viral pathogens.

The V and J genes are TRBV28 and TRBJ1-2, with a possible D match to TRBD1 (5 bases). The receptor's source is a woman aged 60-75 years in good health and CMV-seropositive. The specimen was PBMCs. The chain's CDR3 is CASIKGAGTKVYYGYTF. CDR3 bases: TGTGCCAGCATCAAAGGGGCAGGCACAAAGGTCTACTATGGCTACACCTTC.